Listed below are T cell receptor beta chains from one sample, sequenced in a study of blood T cell repertoires in COVID-19. TCRdb's copy holds only in-frame clones and misses some; the assay was immunoSEQ multiplex PCR. This sample yields roughly 68,000 clones, of which about 87% are seen a single time; about 6.4% belongs to the top ten. Sequencing was done on a sample of peripheral blood. The source is a woman between 70 and 85 years old with acute or convalescent COVID-19. The conserved cysteine and the conserved F or W are not part of the CDR3 here. Expanded clones get a size class; other rows say once, few or many, or leave the size out.

v_gene,abundance,j_gene,CDR3aa
TRBV19,NA,TRBJ1-1,ASSIDGTGGNTEAF
TRBV19,NA,TRBJ2-4,ASSSRGTGGFGNIQY
TRBV5-1,NA,TRBJ2-5,ASSLDISETQY
TRBV5-4,NA,TRBJ1-3,ASSLGGRAGSGNTIY
TRBV5-5,NA,TRBJ1-1,ASSPTQGAVGLAF
TRBV5-8,NA,TRBJ1-2,ASSRTGFYGYT
TRBV2,NA,TRBJ1-5,ASSDVVGQNQPQH
TRBV24-1,NA,TRBJ1-2,ATSETGGYGYT
TRBV6-2/TRBV6-3,once,TRBJ2-1,ASSYSTGPNEQF
TRBV19,NA,TRBJ1-4,ASSIRGASDEKLF
TRBV3-1/TRBV3-2,NA,TRBJ2-3,ASSLSPAPLGTQY
TRBV5-5,once,TRBJ2-3,ASSPRGGTDTQY
TRBV18,NA,TRBJ1-5,ASSQDSIANQPQH
TRBV7-2,NA,TRBJ2-7,ASSSFPRGSSYEQY
TRBV25-1,NA,TRBJ1-1,ASSESRGYLYTEAF
TRBV5-4,once,TRBJ2-5,ASSLEGMGGRSKTQY
TRBV6-5,NA,TRBJ2-1,ASRAATLYNEQF
TRBV7-2,once,TRBJ1-1,ASSKQANTEAF
TRBV6-5,NA,TRBJ1-1,ASSYAGTGKGTEAF
TRBV28,NA,TRBJ1-4,ASSSGGGAEKLF
TRBV4-2,NA,TRBJ2-4,ASSQDLAGDINIQY
TRBV29-1,few,TRBJ1-2,SVEEPHGYT
TRBV6-5,NA,TRBJ1-4,ASSSTGVSDEKLF
TRBV5-5,NA,TRBJ2-1,ASSQPGQGKDNEQF
TRBV2,NA,TRBJ1-5,ASSEALGGAGQPQH
TRBV24-1,NA,TRBJ2-7,ATSGGLAGNSEQY
TRBV27,NA,TRBJ2-7,ASSLRARKGTYEQY
TRBV27,NA,TRBJ2-7,ASSFASGNYEQY
TRBV6-5,NA,TRBJ1-2,ASSFDRDYGYT
TRBV5-6,NA,TRBJ1-5,ASSWGTVGQPQH
TRBV28,NA,TRBJ1-6,ASSLGGYNSPLH
TRBV29-1,NA,TRBJ2-7,SVEGGGQGEIYEQY
TRBV27,once,TRBJ1-1,ASRSSGREGFTEAF
TRBV28,NA,TRBJ1-2,ASSFRVYGYT